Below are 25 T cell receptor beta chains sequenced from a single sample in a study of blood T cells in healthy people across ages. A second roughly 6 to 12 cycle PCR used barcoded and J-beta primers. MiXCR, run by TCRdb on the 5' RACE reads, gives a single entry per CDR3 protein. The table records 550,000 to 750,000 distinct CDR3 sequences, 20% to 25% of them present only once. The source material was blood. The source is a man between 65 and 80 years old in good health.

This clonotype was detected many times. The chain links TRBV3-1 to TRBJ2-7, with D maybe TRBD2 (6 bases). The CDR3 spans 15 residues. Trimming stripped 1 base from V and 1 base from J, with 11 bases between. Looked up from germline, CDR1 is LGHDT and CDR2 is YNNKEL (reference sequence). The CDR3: CASSQGDWGSYEQYF. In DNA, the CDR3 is TGTGCCAGCAGCCAAGGGGACTGGGGGTCCTACGAGCAGTACTTC.

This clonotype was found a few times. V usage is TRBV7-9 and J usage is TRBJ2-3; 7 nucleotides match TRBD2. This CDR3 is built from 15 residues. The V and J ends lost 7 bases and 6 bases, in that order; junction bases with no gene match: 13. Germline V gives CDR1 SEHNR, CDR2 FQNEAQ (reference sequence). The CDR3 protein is CASTVLTREMDTQYF. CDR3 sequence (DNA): TGTGCCAGCACCGTGCTCACGCGGGAGATGGATACGCAGTATTTT.

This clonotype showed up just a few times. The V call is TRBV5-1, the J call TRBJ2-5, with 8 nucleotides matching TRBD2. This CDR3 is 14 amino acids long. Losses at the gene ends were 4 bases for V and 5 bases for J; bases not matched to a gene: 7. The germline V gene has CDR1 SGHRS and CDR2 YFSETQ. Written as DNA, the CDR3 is TGCGCCAGCAGCGACACTAGCGGAAGTGAGACCCAGTACTTC. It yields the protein CASSDTSGSETQYF.

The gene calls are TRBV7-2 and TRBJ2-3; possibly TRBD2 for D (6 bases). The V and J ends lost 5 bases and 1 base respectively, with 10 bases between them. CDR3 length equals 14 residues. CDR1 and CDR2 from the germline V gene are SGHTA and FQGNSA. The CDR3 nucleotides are TGTGCCAGCAGCACCGGGGAGGGCACAGATACGCAGTATTTT. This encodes CASSTGEGTDTQYF.

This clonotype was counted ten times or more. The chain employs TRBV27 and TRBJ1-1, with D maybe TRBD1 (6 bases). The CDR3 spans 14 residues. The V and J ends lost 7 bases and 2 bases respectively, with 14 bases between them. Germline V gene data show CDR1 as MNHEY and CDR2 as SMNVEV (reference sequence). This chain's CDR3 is CASIARGANTEAFF. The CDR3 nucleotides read TGTGCCAGCATCGCACGGGGGGCCAACACTGAAGCTTTCTTT.

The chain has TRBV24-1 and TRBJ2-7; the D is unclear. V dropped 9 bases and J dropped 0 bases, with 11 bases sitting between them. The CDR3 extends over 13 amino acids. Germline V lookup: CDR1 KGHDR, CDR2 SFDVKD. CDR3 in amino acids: CATGIPGSYEQYF. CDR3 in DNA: TGTGCCACCGGGATCCCCGGCTCCTACGAGCAGTACTTC.

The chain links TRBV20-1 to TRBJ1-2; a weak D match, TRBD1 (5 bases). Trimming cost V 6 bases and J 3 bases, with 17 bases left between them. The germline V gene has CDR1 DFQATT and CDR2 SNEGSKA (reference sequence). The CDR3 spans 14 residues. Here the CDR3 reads CSAFTKPGHYGYTF. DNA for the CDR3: TGCAGTGCCTTTACAAAACCGGGACACTATGGCTACACCTTC.

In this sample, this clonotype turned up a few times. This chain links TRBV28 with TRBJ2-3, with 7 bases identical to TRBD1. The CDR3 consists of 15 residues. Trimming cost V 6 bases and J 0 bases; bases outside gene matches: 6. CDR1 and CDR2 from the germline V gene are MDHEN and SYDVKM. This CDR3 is CASSPRDRSTDTQYF. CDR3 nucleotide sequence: TGTGCCAGCAGCCCCCGGGACAGAAGCACAGATACGCAGTATTTT.

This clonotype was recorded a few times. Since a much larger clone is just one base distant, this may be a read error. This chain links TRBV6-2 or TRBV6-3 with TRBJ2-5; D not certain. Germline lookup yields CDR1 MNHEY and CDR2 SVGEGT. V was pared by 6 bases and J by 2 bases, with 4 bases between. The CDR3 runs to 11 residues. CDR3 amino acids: CASRKQETQYF. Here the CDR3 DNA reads TGTGCCAGCAGGAAGCAAGAGACCCAGTACTTC.

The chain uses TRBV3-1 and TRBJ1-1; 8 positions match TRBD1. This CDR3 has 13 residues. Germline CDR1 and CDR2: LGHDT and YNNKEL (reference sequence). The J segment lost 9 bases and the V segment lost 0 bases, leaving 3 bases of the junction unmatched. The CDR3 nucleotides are TGTGCCAGCAGCCAAGAGGGCAGGGGGCAAGCTTTCTTT. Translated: CASSQEGRGQAFF.

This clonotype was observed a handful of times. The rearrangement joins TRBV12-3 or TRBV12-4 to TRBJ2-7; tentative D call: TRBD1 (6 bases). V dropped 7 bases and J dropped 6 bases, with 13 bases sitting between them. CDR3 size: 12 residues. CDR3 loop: CASNRENREQYF. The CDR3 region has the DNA TGTGCCAGCAACAGGGAAAATCGCGAGCAGTACTTC.

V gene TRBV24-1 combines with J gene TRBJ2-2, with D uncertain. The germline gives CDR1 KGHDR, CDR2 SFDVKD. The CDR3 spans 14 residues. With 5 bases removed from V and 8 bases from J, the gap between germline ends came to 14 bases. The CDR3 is CATSAHLHSGELFF. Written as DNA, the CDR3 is TGTGCCACCAGTGCTCATCTCCACTCAGGGGAGCTGTTTTTT.

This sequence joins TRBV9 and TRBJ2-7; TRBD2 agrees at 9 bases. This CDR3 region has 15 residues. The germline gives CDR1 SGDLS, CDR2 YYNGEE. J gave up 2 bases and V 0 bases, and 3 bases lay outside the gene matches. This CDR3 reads CASSVGLAETYEQYF. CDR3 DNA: TGTGCCAGCAGCGTAGGACTAGCGGAGACCTACGAGCAGTACTTC.

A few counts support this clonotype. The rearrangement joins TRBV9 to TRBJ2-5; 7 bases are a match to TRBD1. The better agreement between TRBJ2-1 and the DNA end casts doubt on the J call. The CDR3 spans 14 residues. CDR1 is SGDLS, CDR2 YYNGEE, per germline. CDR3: CASSVVGQNNEQFF. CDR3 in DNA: TGTGCCAGCAGCGTAGTGGGACAGAACAATGAGCAGTTCTTC.

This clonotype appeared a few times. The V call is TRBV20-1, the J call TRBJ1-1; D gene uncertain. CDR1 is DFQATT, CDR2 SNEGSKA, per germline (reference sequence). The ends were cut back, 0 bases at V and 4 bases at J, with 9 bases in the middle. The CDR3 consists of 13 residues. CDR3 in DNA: TGCAGTGCTAGAGATCTTCGGTGCACTGAAGCTTTCTTT. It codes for CSARDLRCTEAFF.

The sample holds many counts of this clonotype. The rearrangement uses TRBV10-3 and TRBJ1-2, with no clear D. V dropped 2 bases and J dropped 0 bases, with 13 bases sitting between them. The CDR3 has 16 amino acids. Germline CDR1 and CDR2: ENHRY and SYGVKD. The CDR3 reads CAISETEGRSNYGYTF. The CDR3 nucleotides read TGTGCCATCAGTGAGACAGAGGGCAGATCTAACTATGGCTACACCTTC.

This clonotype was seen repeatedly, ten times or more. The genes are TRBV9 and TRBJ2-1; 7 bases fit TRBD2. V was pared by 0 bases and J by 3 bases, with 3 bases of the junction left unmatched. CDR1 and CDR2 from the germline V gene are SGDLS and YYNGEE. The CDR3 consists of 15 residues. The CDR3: CASSVAGGNYNEQFF. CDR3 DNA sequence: TGTGCCAGCAGCGTAGCGGGAGGCAACTACAATGAGCAGTTCTTC.

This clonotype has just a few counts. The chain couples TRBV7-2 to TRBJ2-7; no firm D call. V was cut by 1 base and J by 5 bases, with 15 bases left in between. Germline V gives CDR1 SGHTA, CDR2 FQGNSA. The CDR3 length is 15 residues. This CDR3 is CASSLGERKDHEQYF. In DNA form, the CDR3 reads TGTGCCAGCAGCTTAGGAGAGCGTAAGGACCACGAGCAGTACTTC.

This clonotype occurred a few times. The CDR3 loop reads CASSVGASGRAEQFF. The CDR3 DNA reads as TGTGCCAGCAGCGTAGGTGCTAGCGGGAGGGCTGAGCAGTTCTTC. The chain recombines TRBV9 with TRBJ2-1; 12 bases are shared with TRBD2. CDR1 is SGDLS, CDR2 YYNGEE, per germline. V dropped 0 bases and J dropped 9; count of bases not matched to a gene: 4. CDR3 length equals 15 residues.

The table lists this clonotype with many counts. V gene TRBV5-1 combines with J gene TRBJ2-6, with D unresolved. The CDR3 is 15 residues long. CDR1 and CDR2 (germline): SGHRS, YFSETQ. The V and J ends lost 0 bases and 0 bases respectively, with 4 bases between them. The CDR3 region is CASSLANSGANVLTF. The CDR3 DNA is TGCGCCAGCAGCTTGGCCAACTCTGGGGCCAACGTCCTGACTTTC. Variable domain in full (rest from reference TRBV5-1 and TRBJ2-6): KAGVTQTPRYLIKTRGQQVTLSCSPISGHRSVSWYQQTPGQGLQFLFEYFSETQRNKGNFPGRFSGRQFSNSRSEMNVSTLELGDSALYLCASSLANSGANVLTFGAGSRLTVL.

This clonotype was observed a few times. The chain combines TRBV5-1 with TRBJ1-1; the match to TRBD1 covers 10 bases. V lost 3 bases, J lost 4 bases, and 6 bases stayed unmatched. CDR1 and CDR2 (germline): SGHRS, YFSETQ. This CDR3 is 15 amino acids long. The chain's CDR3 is CASSSEDRGLTEAFF. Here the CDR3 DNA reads TGCGCCAGCAGCTCGGAAGACAGGGGGCTCACTGAAGCTTTCTTT.

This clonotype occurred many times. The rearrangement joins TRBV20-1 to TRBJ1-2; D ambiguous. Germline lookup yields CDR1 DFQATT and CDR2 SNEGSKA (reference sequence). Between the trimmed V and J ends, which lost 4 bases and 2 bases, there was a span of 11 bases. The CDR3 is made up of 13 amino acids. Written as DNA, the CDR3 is TGCAGTGCTAAGCCCGGGCCCAACTATGGCTACACCTTC. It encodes CSAKPGPNYGYTF.

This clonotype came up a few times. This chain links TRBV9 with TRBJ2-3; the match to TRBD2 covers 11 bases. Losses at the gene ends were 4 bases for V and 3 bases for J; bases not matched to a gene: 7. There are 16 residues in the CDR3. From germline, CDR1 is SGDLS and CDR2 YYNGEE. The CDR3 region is CASSSGASGRTDTQYF. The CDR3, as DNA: TGTGCCAGCAGCTCCGGGGCTAGCGGGAGGACAGATACGCAGTATTTT.

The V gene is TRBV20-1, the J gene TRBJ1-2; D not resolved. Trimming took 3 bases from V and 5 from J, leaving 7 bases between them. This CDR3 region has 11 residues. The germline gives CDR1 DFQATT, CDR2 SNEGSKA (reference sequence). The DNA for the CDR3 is TGCAGTGCTAGTCAGGAGTATGGCTACACCTTC. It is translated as CSASQEYGYTF.

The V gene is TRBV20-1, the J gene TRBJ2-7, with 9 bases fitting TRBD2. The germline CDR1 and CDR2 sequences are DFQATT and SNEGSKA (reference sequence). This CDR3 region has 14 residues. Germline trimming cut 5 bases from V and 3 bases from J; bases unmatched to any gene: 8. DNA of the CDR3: TGCAGTGCTCCTCCGGGACTAGCAGACTACGAGCAGTACTTC. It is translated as CSAPPGLADYEQYF.